Shown below are 14 T cell receptor beta chains from a single sample sequenced in a study of tumor-infiltrating lymphocytes in primary liver carcinoma. A constant-region primer primed TCR beta cDNA synthesis from 400 to 600 ng of total RNA. A slightly modified ARM-PCR protocol with three nested multiplex PCR rounds produced these TCR beta libraries. It was with TRBV1-TRBV30 forward primers and a C-beta reverse primer that the first two PCR rounds were run, at roughly 11 cycles each. TCRdb analysed the multiplex PCR reads with MiXCR anew, one entry per CDR3 protein. The profile covers roughly 180,000 distinct CDR3 sequences, with less than 65% appearing a single time and about 72% taken by the ten largest. Unsorted whole blood yielded blood RNA, and germline DNA was extracted as well. Sequencing input: peripheral blood. The receptors here all came from a man aged 35 to 55 with primary liver carcinoma and hepatitis B virus infection.

The J gene is TRBJ2-2, the V gene TRBV5-4; TRBD2 agrees at 14 bases. J lost 5 bases, V lost 0 bases, and 6 bases had no gene match. CDR3 length: 18 amino acids. CDR1 SGHNT and CDR2 YYREEE come from the germline V gene (reference sequence). The CDR3 bases are TGTGCCAGCAGCTTGGCCGGGACTAGCGGGAGTAGAACCGGGGAGCTGTTTTTT. Protein product: CASSLAGTSGSRTGELFF. Full variable domain (rest looked up from reference TRBV5-4 and TRBJ2-2): ETGVTQSPTHLIKTRGQQVTLRCSSQSGHNTVSWYQQALGQGPQFIFQYYREEENGRGNFPPRFSGLQFPNYSSELNVNALELDDSALYLCASSLAGTSGSRTGELFFGEGSRLTVL.

This clonotype showed up many times. The V and J genes are TRBV29-1 and TRBJ1-2; 9 positions match TRBD1. Germline CDR1 and CDR2: SQVTM and ANQGSEA. This CDR3 has 14 residues. The J segment lost 4 bases and the V segment lost 7 bases, leaving 10 bases of the junction unmatched. The CDR3 loop is CSAGPTGGGYGYTF. Written as DNA, the CDR3 is TGCAGCGCCGGGCCCACAGGGGGCGGCTATGGCTACACCTTC.

Notes on this clonotype: An end of the junction differs from the germline gene, which may be a read error. This chain joins TRBV5-4 and TRBJ2-3; tentative D call: TRBD2 (7 bases). The CDR3 loop spans 15 amino acids. Germline CDR1 and CDR2: SGHNT and YYREEE (reference sequence). For the CDR3, the DNA is TGTGCCAGCAGCCCTCGGGGGGCTGGCACAGATACACAGTATTTT. Protein: CASSPRGAGTDTQYF.

CDR3 coding DNA: TGTGCCAGCAGCCCTAGAGACGGGGGGGTCTACGAGCAGTACTTC. It translates to CASSPRDGGVYEQYF. V gene TRBV11-1 combines with J gene TRBJ2-7, with TRBD2 matching 8 bases. V lost 5 bases, J lost 3 bases, and 9 bases stayed unmatched. Germline-derived CDR1 and CDR2 are SGHAT and FQDESV (reference sequence). This CDR3 region has 15 residues. The whole variable domain, filled in from reference TRBV11-1 and TRBJ2-7, reads EAEVAQSPRYKITEKSQAVAFWCDPISGHATLYWYRQILGQGPELLVQFQDESVVDDSQLPKDRFSAERLKGVDSTLKIQPAELGDSAMYLCASSPRDGGVYEQYFGPGTRLTVT.

For this clonotype: With a much larger clone just one base away, this may be a read error. V and J are TRBV11-2 and TRBJ2-7, with D perhaps matching TRBD1 (5 bases). The CDR3 is 13 amino acids. The V gene's germline CDR1 is SGHAT and CDR2 FQNNGV. CDR3 sequence: CASTTDISYERYF. The CDR3 DNA reads TGTGCCAGCACCACGGACATCTCCTACGAGCGGTACTTC.

This sequence joins TRBV6-5 and TRBJ2-3; D unclear. Germline lookup yields CDR1 MNHEY and CDR2 SVGAGI. The CDR3 runs to 13 residues. Trimming took off 0 bases at V and 5 bases at J, with 6 bases between the two ends. CDR3 DNA: TGTGCCAGCAGTTACTCGAACAGAGATACGCAGTATTTT. Amino acids: CASSYSNRDTQYF.

This clonotype was seen a few times. The rearrangement links TRBV2 to TRBJ2-3; D call uncertain. The V end lost 6 bases, the J end lost 2 bases, and 9 bases lay between the germline ends. The germline V gene encodes CDR1 SNHLY and CDR2 FYNNEI. There are 13 residues in the CDR3. CDR3 amino acids: CASSLRPTDTQYF. Here the CDR3 DNA reads TGTGCCAGCAGCCTCAGACCCACAGATACGCAGTATTTT.

Worth noting for this clonotype: The germline gene is not matched at one end of the junction; a read error may be the cause. The chain links TRBV11-2 to TRBJ2-1; D perhaps matches TRBD2 (5 bases). The CDR3 has 15 amino acids. Germline V gene data show CDR1 as SGHAT and CDR2 as FQNNGV. The CDR3 is CVSSLSAGQSNEQFF. The CDR3 nucleotides read TGTGTCAGCAGCTTAAGTGCGGGTCAATCGAATGAGCAGTTCTTC.

About this clonotype itself: Sequence at one end of the junction differs from germline and may be a read error. The chain uses TRBV11-2 and TRBJ2-1; TRBD2 matches at 8 bases. The CDR3 length is 15 residues. Germline V CDR1 and CDR2: SGHAT, FQNNGV. The CDR3 sequence: CACSLGFSGVNEQFF. CDR3 nucleotides: TGTGCCTGCAGCCTAGGCTTTAGCGGGGTCAATGAGCAGTTCTTC.

The rearrangement links TRBV11-2 to TRBJ2-7, with D perhaps matching TRBD2 (6 bases). The germline V and J ends were trimmed by 5 bases and 4 bases, with 12 bases remaining between them. CDR3 length: 13 residues. Germline V lookup: CDR1 SGHAT, CDR2 FQNNGV. DNA for the CDR3: TGTGCCAGCAGCCCGGGACTGAGATACGAGCAGTACTTC. Its protein is CASSPGLRYEQYF.

The rearrangement uses TRBV28 and TRBJ1-2; no clear D. Trimming cost V 10 bases and J 8 bases, with 17 bases left between them. The CDR3 totals 12 residues. In germline, CDR1 is MDHEN, CDR2 SYDVKM. The CDR3 here is CANANRENGYTF. Here the CDR3 DNA reads TGTGCCAACGCCAACAGAGAGAACGGCTACACCTTC.

A word on this clonotype: This may be a read error, as it is one base from a much larger clone. This CDR3 is missing its conserved last phenylalanine or tryptophan, likely due to a read error. The rearrangement joins TRBV29-1 to TRBJ2-7; D gene unclear. This CDR3 is built from 9 residues. The V end lost 7 bases, the J end lost 10 bases, and 11 bases lay between the germline ends. Germline CDR1 is SQVTM and CDR2 is ANQGSEA. The CDR3 reads CSAHTKQYL. DNA for the CDR3: TGCAGCGCCCACACGAAACAGTACCTC.

Many counts were recorded for this clonotype. The rearrangement uses TRBV11-2 and TRBJ2-1; D gene uncertain. The length of the CDR3 is 11 residues. The V gene lost 5 bases and the J gene lost 7 bases, with 6 bases spanning the gap. Germline CDR1 is SGHAT and CDR2 is FQNNGV. The DNA for the CDR3 is TGTGCCAGCAGCGGGTGGAATGAGCAGTTCTTC. Protein: CASSGWNEQFF.

Comments on this clonotype: Likely a read error: the CDR3 ends without its conserved phenylalanine or tryptophan. Because the CDR3's place on the DNA is in doubt, the DNA is left out and the CDR3 is given as listed by TCRdb. The rearrangement links TRBV7-8 to TRBJ2-7. The CDR3 comprises 14 residues, both ends counted. CDR1 is SGHVS, CDR2 FQNEAQ, per germline. CDR3 region: CASSLEVSSYEQYL.